Following are 27 T cell receptor beta chains from one sample sequenced in a study of blood T cell repertoires in COVID-19. Repertoires were generated with immunoSEQ multiplex PCR, while TCRdb's copy carries only in-frame clones and drops some. Of fewer than 400,000 clones detected, more than 75% appear once; the ten largest clones hold about 4.6%. Sequenced sample: PBMCs or T cells enriched from blood (not recorded which). These receptors came from a man aged 25 to 40 who had recovered from COVID-19.

The chain has TRBV6-5 and TRBJ2-7, with a weak D call TRBD2 (6 bases). Trimming removed 7 bases at V and 5 bases at J, with 21 bases between. Germline loops: CDR1 MNHEY, CDR2 SVGAGI. CDR3 length equals 15 residues. CDR3 nucleotides: TGTGCCAGCACCACGAGATGGGGGGTAATCAACGAGCAGTACTTC. Its translation is CASTTRWGVINEQYF.

The rearrangement joins TRBV7-2 to TRBJ2-4; perhaps TRBD2 as D (5 bases). The CDR3 totals 16 residues. V lost 5 bases and J lost 0, with 14 bases in between. CDR1 is SGHTA, CDR2 FQGNSA, per germline. The DNA for the CDR3 is TGTGCCAGCAGCAAAGAATCCGGGGTAGCCAAAAACATTCAGTACTTC. It translates to CASSKESGVAKNIQYF. The full variable domain, in which reference TRBV7-2 and TRBJ2-4 provide the parts outside the CDR3, is GAGVSQSPSNKVTEKGKDVELRCDPISGHTALYWYRQSLGQGLEFLIYFQGNSAPDKSGLPSDRFSAERTGGSVSTLTIQRTQQEDSAVYLCASSKESGVAKNIQYFGAGTRLSVL.

The chain is built from TRBV19 and TRBJ1-2, with TRBD1 matching over 12 bases. CDR1 is LNHDA, CDR2 SQIVND, per germline (reference sequence). The CDR3 has 17 residues. V gave up 3 bases and J gave up 4 bases; unmatched junction bases: 9. The chain's CDR3 is CASSIFRGTGGRYGYTF. The CDR3 DNA sequence: TGTGCCAGTAGTATCTTTCGGGGGACAGGGGGCCGCTATGGCTACACCTTC.

The chain recombines TRBV5-1 with TRBJ1-6; perhaps TRBD1 as D (5 bases). The CDR3 totals 14 residues. Trimming took 0 bases from V and 5 from J, leaving 6 bases between them. The germline CDR1 and CDR2 sequences are SGHRS and YFSETQ. The CDR3 loop reads CASSLEGHNSPLHF. CDR3 nucleotide sequence: TGCGCCAGCAGCTTGGAGGGGCATAATTCACCCCTCCACTTT.

This clone showed up just a few times. The chain is built from TRBV6-6 and TRBJ1-1, with 7 nucleotides matching TRBD1. Germline trimming cut 5 bases from V and 6 bases from J; bases unmatched to any gene: 9. Germline V lookup: CDR1 MNHNY, CDR2 SVGAGI (reference sequence). This CDR3 has 14 amino acids. The CDR3 reads CASSQGDTGAEAFF. The DNA of the CDR3 is TGTGCCAGCAGTCAGGGGGACACGGGCGCTGAAGCTTTCTTT.

This clone was found once. V is TRBV15 and J is TRBJ2-3, with TRBD2 identical over 9 bases. The CDR3 has 15 residues. V shed 3 bases, J shed 2 bases, and the junction held 3 bases outside the gene matches. From germline, CDR1 is LNHNV and CDR2 YYDKDF (reference sequence). CDR3 sequence (DNA): TGTGCCACCAGCAGTAGACTAGCGGCCACAGATACGCAGTATTTT. Encoded protein: CATSSRLAATDTQYF. Using reference TRBV15 and TRBJ2-3 for the parts outside the CDR3, the full variable domain is DAMVIQNPRYQVTQFGKPVTLSCSQTLNHNVMYWYQQKSSQAPKLLFHYYDKDFNNEADTPDNFQSRRPNTSFCFLDIRSPGLGDTAMYLCATSSRLAATDTQYFGPGTRLTVL.

The J gene is TRBJ1-2, the V gene TRBV3-1 (or the pseudogene TRBV3-2); D unresolved. The CDR3 is 15 amino acids. Looked up from germline, CDR1 is LGHDT and CDR2 is YNNKEL (reference sequence). V was shortened by 1 base and J by 2 bases, with 11 bases between the two germline ends. The CDR3 nucleotides read TGTGCCAGCAGCCAAGCACGAGAAGTCAACTATGGCTACACCTTC. Amino acid sequence: CASSQAREVNYGYTF.

This rearrangement joins TRBV5-1 to TRBJ2-2; 7 bases are shared with TRBD1. The CDR3 runs to 15 residues. The germline V gene encodes CDR1 SGHRS and CDR2 YFSETQ. The ends lost 4 bases at V and 2 bases at J; junction bases unmatched: 5. In DNA form, the CDR3 reads TGCGCCAGCAGCCCCGGGACAGTTAACACCGGGGAGCTGTTTTTT. As protein: CASSPGTVNTGELFF. Complete variable domain (other parts from reference TRBV5-1 and TRBJ2-2): KAGVTQTPRYLIKTRGQQVTLSCSPISGHRSVSWYQQTPGQGLQFLFEYFSETQRNKGNFPGRFSGRQFSNSRSEMNVSTLELGDSALYLCASSPGTVNTGELFFGEGSRLTVL.

This clone was detected a few times. V is TRBV28 and J is TRBJ1-2; D possibly corresponds to TRBD1 (5 bases). Trimming cost V 1 base and J 2 bases, with 14 bases left between them. This CDR3 is built from 16 residues. In germline, CDR1 is MDHEN, CDR2 SYDVKM. CDR3 DNA sequence: TGTGCCAGCAGTTTATTTCCAGATTCAGGGAACTATGGCTACACCTTC. This translates into CASSLFPDSGNYGYTF.

As DNA, the CDR3 is TGCGCCAGCAGCTTGGCCTACTCCTACGAGCAGTACTTC. Translation gives CASSLAYSYEQYF. The chain combines TRBV5-1 with TRBJ2-7; D uncertain. The germline V gene has CDR1 SGHRS and CDR2 YFSETQ. The V gene lost 0 bases and the J gene lost 0 bases, with 4 bases spanning the gap. The CDR3 consists of 13 residues.

The V call is TRBV28, the J call TRBJ1-3; D uncertain. Trimming left V 3 bases short and J 4 bases short, with 13 bases between. CDR3 size: 15 residues. Per germline, CDR1 MDHEN and CDR2 SYDVKM. CDR3 loop: CASSFFPSRGNTIYF. The CDR3 DNA is TGTGCCAGCAGTTTTTTCCCATCCAGAGGAAACACCATATATTTT. Combining the CDR3 with reference TRBV28 and TRBJ1-3 gives the whole variable domain DVKVTQSSRYLVKRTGEKVFLECVQDMDHENMFWYRQDPGLGLRLIYFSYDVKMKEKGDIPEGYSVSREKKERFSLILESASTNQTSMYLCASSFFPSRGNTIYFGEGSWLTVV.

This sequence joins TRBV11-3 and TRBJ2-2, with a weak D call TRBD2 (6 bases). The CDR3 is 14 amino acids. Germline loops: CDR1 SGHNT, CDR2 YENEEA. The ends were cut back, 4 bases at V and 5 bases at J, with 11 bases in the middle. CDR3 in DNA: TGTGCCAGCAGCTCGGGAGAGGGAACCGGGGAGCTGTTTTTT. The encoded protein is CASSSGEGTGELFF.

The chain couples TRBV9 to TRBJ1-1; D call uncertain. Germline CDR1 is SGDLS and CDR2 is YYNGEE. V was cut by 0 bases and J by 1 base, with 7 bases left in between. The CDR3 spans 14 residues. The CDR3 is CASSVELQNTEAFF. The CDR3 DNA is TGTGCCAGCAGCGTAGAACTACAGAACACTGAAGCTTTCTTT.

The chain is built from TRBV4-1 and TRBJ1-1; 7 nucleotides match TRBD1. The length of the CDR3 is 17 residues. Germline loops: CDR1 MGHRA, CDR2 YSYEKL. J lost 5 bases, V lost 4 bases, and 16 bases had no gene match. CDR3 sequence reads: CASSPVVQGPRGTEAFF. The CDR3 coding sequence is TGCGCCAGCAGCCCAGTAGTACAGGGGCCAAGGGGGACTGAAGCTTTCTTT.

The chain links TRBV5-1 to TRBJ2-2; D not certain. Germline values: CDR1 SGHRS, CDR2 YFSETQ. This CDR3 region has 15 residues. The V gene lost 0 bases and the J gene lost 1 base, with 7 bases spanning the gap. The DNA for the CDR3 is TGCGCCAGCAGCTTGGCTAGTCAGAACACCGGGGAGCTGTTTTTT. It is translated as CASSLASQNTGELFF.

This chain connects TRBV24-1 to TRBJ1-2, with a tentative D call TRBD1 (6 bases). The CDR3 sequence is 14 residues long. The germline V gene encodes CDR1 KGHDR and CDR2 SFDVKD. The V gene lost 3 bases and the J gene lost 4 bases, with 11 bases spanning the gap. CDR3 DNA: TGTGCCACCAGTGATGCAGGGGTTACCTATGGCTACACCTTC. This gives the protein CATSDAGVTYGYTF.

The genes are TRBV11-2 and TRBJ1-1; D may be TRBD1 (5 bases). V lost 1 base to trimming and J lost 6 bases, with 15 bases between them. CDR3 size: 15 residues. Germline V CDR1 and CDR2: SGHAT, FQNNGV. The CDR3 nucleotides are TGTGCCAGCAGCTTAGGACAGTACAGAGGTGCTGAAGCTTTCTTT. It specifies CASSLGQYRGAEAFF.

The chain carries TRBV28 and TRBJ1-6; tentative D call: TRBD1 (5 bases). The germline gives CDR1 MDHEN, CDR2 SYDVKM. The CDR3 is 16 residues long. Trimming stripped 6 bases from V and 3 bases from J, with 15 bases between. CDR3 DNA sequence: TGTGCCAGCAGAACCGGGGGGGTGGTCTATAATTCACCCCTCCACTTT. Amino acids: CASRTGGVVYNSPLHF.

The chain employs TRBV14 and TRBJ2-2, with 10 bases aligning to TRBD1. Trimming removed 4 bases from V and 7 bases from J; junction bases left unmatched: 6. The CDR3 runs 15 residues. In germline, CDR1 is SGHDN, CDR2 FVKESK. The CDR3 region is CASSRRTGGIGELFF. The CDR3 DNA follows: TGTGCCAGCAGCCGGAGGACAGGGGGGATCGGGGAGCTGTTTTTT.

The chain links TRBV5-6 to TRBJ1-1, with D possibly TRBD1 on 5 matching bases. V was cut by 3 bases and J by 5 bases, with 14 bases left in between. The CDR3 contains 14 residues. Germline CDR1 SGHDT, CDR2 YYEEEE. The CDR3 nucleotides are TGTGCCAGCAGCTCTGAAGACAGTCGGACTGAAGCTTTCTTT. Protein sequence: CASSSEDSRTEAFF.

This clone showed up just once. The chain employs TRBV3-1 (or the pseudogene TRBV3-2) and TRBJ2-6; D is perhaps TRBD2 (6 bases). CDR1 and CDR2 from the germline V gene are LGHDT and YNNKEL (reference sequence). The CDR3 has 15 amino acids. Between the trimmed V and J ends, which lost 4 bases and 2 bases, there was a span of 9 bases. CDR3 sequence: CASSRRGAGANVLTF. As DNA, the CDR3 is TGTGCCAGCAGCCGGCGGGGCGCTGGGGCCAACGTCCTGACTTTC.

V usage is TRBV5-1 and J usage is TRBJ1-2; perhaps TRBD1 as D (6 bases). The CDR3 runs to 12 residues. Germline V gene lookup returns CDR1 SGHRS and CDR2 YFSETQ. With 0 bases removed from V and 13 bases from J, the gap between germline ends came to 13 bases. The CDR3: CASSLGATGLTF. The DNA for the CDR3 is TGCGCCAGCAGCTTGGGGGCGACAGGCCTCACCTTC.

The chain carries TRBV2 and TRBJ2-7, with TRBD1 matching 11 bases. This CDR3 is 15 amino acids long. V shed 2 bases, J shed 2 bases, and the junction held 2 bases outside the gene matches. CDR1 is SNHLY, CDR2 FYNNEI, per germline. The CDR3 here is CASSERDRGAYEQYF. The CDR3 DNA sequence: TGTGCCAGCAGTGAAAGGGACAGGGGGGCCTACGAGCAGTACTTC.

The V gene is TRBV28, the J gene TRBJ1-1; TRBD1 aligns across 10 bases. V dropped 3 bases and J dropped 6; count of bases not matched to a gene: 7. Germline loops: CDR1 MDHEN, CDR2 SYDVKM. The CDR3 contains 15 residues. CDR3 nucleotide sequence: TGTGCCAGCAGTTTCCGACAGGGGGCAGTCTCTGAAGCTTTCTTT. It translates to CASSFRQGAVSEAFF.

The V gene is TRBV19, the J gene TRBJ2-2, with unresolved D. The ends were cut back, 11 bases at V and 6 bases at J, with 10 bases in the middle. Germline values: CDR1 LNHDA, CDR2 SQIVND (reference sequence). This CDR3 region has 11 residues. CDR3 residues: CAVAGSGELFF. The CDR3 coding sequence is TGTGCCGTAGCCGGGTCCGGGGAGCTGTTTTTT.

The chain is built from TRBV12-3 or TRBV12-4 and TRBJ2-5; D is perhaps TRBD2 (5 bases). Trimming took off 6 bases at V and 1 base at J, with 6 bases between the two ends. The CDR3 runs to 12 residues. CDR3 sequence: CASRGLQETQYF. The CDR3 nucleotides are TGTGCCAGCAGAGGACTCCAAGAGACCCAGTACTTC.

V and J are TRBV5-4 and TRBJ1-4; D gene ambiguous. CDR1 SGHNT and CDR2 YYREEE come from the germline V gene (reference sequence). V dropped 1 base and J dropped 10 bases, with 14 bases sitting between them. The CDR3 totals 14 residues. The CDR3 sequence is CASSLYGVEGKLFF. For the CDR3, the DNA is TGTGCCAGCAGCTTGTACGGGGTTGAAGGAAAACTGTTTTTT.